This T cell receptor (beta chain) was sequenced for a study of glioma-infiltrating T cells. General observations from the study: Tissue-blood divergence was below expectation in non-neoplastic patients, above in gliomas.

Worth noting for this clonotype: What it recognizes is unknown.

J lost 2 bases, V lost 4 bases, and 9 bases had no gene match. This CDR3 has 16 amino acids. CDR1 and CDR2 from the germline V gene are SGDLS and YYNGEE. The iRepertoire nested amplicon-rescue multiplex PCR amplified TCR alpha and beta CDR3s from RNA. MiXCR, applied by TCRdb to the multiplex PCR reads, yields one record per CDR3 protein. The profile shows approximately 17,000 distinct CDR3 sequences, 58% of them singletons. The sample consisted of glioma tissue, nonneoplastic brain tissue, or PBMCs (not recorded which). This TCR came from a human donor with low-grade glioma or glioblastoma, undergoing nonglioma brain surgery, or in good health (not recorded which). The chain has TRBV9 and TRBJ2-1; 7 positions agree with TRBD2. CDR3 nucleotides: TGTGCCAGCAGCCTTAATCTAGCGGCCGCCTACAATGAGCAGTTCTTC. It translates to CASSLNLAAAYNEQFF.